This TCR beta chain appears in the sequencing data of a study of blood T cell repertoires in COVID-19. The overall study: Acute-phase and convalescent COVID-19 samples originated in the United States, Italy and Spain. PBMCs, B-cell-depleted T cells, or T cells were the source of the cDNA or gDNA that made up the material.

This clone was counted only a few times. The data were produced by immunoSEQ multiplex PCR, yet TCRdb's version contains in-frame clones alone and is incomplete. The sample contains some 200,000 clones, approximately 87% of which appear only once. This TCR came from a woman in her 70s with acute or convalescent COVID-19. Sequenced: peripheral blood.

CDR3 DNA sequence: TGTGCCAGCTCGCCAAGCCGGGATTATGGCTACACCTTC. Amino acid sequence: CASSPSRDYGYTF. The chain uses TRBV18 and TRBJ1-2; no reliable D call. V gave up 6 bases and J gave up 5 bases, with 13 bases separating them. Germline CDR1 reads KGHSH; CDR2 reads LQKENI. This CDR3 spans 13 amino acids.